Shown below are 14 T cell receptor beta chains from a single sample sequenced in a study of cytomegalovirus exposure and HLA in healthy donors. PCR used 60 Vbeta primers and 13 Jbeta primers. The data were produced by immunoSEQ multiplex PCR, yet TCRdb's version contains in-frame clones alone and is incomplete. This sample carries roughly 75,000 clones, with 4% to 5.5% going to the ten biggest clones. Specimen: PBMCs. These receptors were taken from a man aged 40-55 years in good health and CMV-seronegative.

The V and J genes are TRBV5-8 and TRBJ1-5; D remains ambiguous. Germline values: CDR1 SGHTS, CDR2 YDEGEE. V dropped 0 bases and J dropped 2 bases, with 6 bases sitting between them. The CDR3 has 14 residues. CDR3 sequence: CASSLVEGNQPQHF. CDR3 sequence (DNA): TGTGCCAGCAGCTTGGTAGAGGGCAATCAGCCCCAGCATTTT. The complete variable domain, with remaining parts taken from reference TRBV5-8 and TRBJ1-5, reads EAGVTQSPTHLIKTRGQQATLRCSPISGHTSVYWYQQALGLGLQFLLWYDEGEERNRGNFPPRFSGRQFPNYSSELNVNALELEDSALYLCASSLVEGNQPQHFGDGTRLSIL.

V is TRBV11-2 and J is TRBJ2-3; 11 positions match TRBD2. The CDR3 consists of 17 residues. In germline, CDR1 is SGHAT, CDR2 FQNNGV. J lost 4 bases, V lost 2 bases, and 8 bases had no gene match. The CDR3 is CASSLRVSGRASDTQYF. DNA of the CDR3: TGTGCCAGCAGCTTAAGGGTTAGCGGGAGGGCCTCAGATACGCAGTATTTT. Looking up the rest from reference TRBV11-2 and TRBJ2-3 gives the full variable domain: EAGVAQSPRYKIIEKRQSVAFWCNPISGHATLYWYQQILGQGPKLLIQFQNNGVVDDSQLPKDRFSAERLKGVDSTLKIQPAKLEDSAVYLCASSLRVSGRASDTQYFGPGTRLTVL.

This chain connects TRBV6-5 to TRBJ2-7, with D perhaps matching TRBD2 (6 bases). V lost 5 bases and J 1 base, leaving 15 bases between the germline ends. There are 15 residues in the CDR3. CDR1 and CDR2 (germline): MNHEY, SVGAGI. This chain's CDR3 is CASSTTGRGSYEQYF. Written as DNA, the CDR3 is TGTGCCAGCAGTACTACAGGACGGGGGTCCTACGAGCAGTACTTC.

The rearrangement uses TRBV14 and TRBJ2-3; 8 positions agree with TRBD2. CDR1 and CDR2 from the germline V gene are SGHDN and FVKESK. The V and J ends lost 4 bases and 4 bases, in that order; junction bases with no gene match: 10. The CDR3 totals 16 residues. The CDR3 nucleotides read TGTGCCAGCAGCCCAAGGACTAGCCGGTACTCAGATACGCAGTATTTT. Its protein product is CASSPRTSRYSDTQYF.

The V call is TRBV27, the J call TRBJ1-4, with TRBD1 identical over 9 bases. The CDR3 extends over 14 amino acids. Trimming took 5 bases from V and 8 from J; bases not matched to a gene: 6. CDR1 is MNHEY and CDR2 is SMNVEV in the germline V gene (reference sequence). CDR3 DNA sequence: TGTGCCAGCAGTGCCGGGACAGGGCCGGAAAAACTGTTTTTT. Its translation is CASSAGTGPEKLFF.

This chain links TRBV7-9 with TRBJ2-7; TRBD2 matches 8 bases. Germline V lookup: CDR1 SEHNR, CDR2 FQNEAQ (reference sequence). The CDR3 totals 14 residues. Trimming took 5 bases from V and 0 from J; bases not matched to a gene: 3. The CDR3 spells CASSLTSVSYEQYF. For the CDR3, the DNA is TGTGCCAGCAGCCTGACTAGCGTCTCCTACGAGCAGTACTTC.

The CDR3: CASSLGQGSYTEAFF. For the CDR3, the DNA is TGCGCCAGCAGCTTGGGACAGGGGTCTTACACTGAAGCTTTCTTT. The chain employs TRBV5-1 and TRBJ1-1; 8 nucleotides agree with TRBD1. Trimming at V came to 0 bases and at J to 3 bases, leaving 4 bases not matched to a gene. The germline V gene has CDR1 SGHRS and CDR2 YFSETQ. The CDR3 is 15 residues long.

The chain employs TRBV10-3 and TRBJ1-3; the D is unclear. In germline, CDR1 is ENHRY, CDR2 SYGVKD. V was clipped by 4 bases and J by 6 bases, with 19 bases between them. The CDR3 is 16 residues long. DNA of the CDR3: TGTGCCATCAGTGGGTCCGGGAAGCGGAAGGTAAACACCATATATTTT. This codes for CAISGSGKRKVNTIYF.

V gene TRBV7-9 combines with J gene TRBJ1-1; D might be TRBD1 (6 bases). Germline-derived CDR1 and CDR2 are SEHNR and FQNEAQ (reference sequence). The V end lost 4 bases, the J end lost 4 bases, and 16 bases lay between the germline ends. This CDR3 contains 15 residues. CDR3 nucleotides: TGTGCCAGCAGCTACCCAAGGGGGGGGCTCACTGAAGCTTTCTTT. It translates to CASSYPRGGLTEAFF.

J is TRBJ2-1 and V is TRBV5-5; TRBD1 agrees at 7 bases. V was pared by 3 bases and J by 8 bases, with 11 bases of the junction left unmatched. The germline gives CDR1 SGHKS, CDR2 YYEKEE (reference sequence). The CDR3 covers 15 residues. CDR3 protein: CASSSTPGTVDEQFF. For the CDR3, the DNA is TGTGCCAGCAGCTCCACTCCCGGGACAGTGGATGAGCAGTTCTTC.

This chain joins TRBV7-8 and TRBJ2-2; 8 bases align to TRBD1. The germline V gene encodes CDR1 SGHVS and CDR2 FQNEAQ. The CDR3 is made up of 17 amino acids. The J segment lost 3 bases and the V segment lost 2 bases, leaving 8 bases of the junction unmatched. Here the CDR3 DNA reads TGTGCCAGCAGCTTAATTATGCAGGGGGCCGACACCGGGGAGCTGTTTTTT. Protein sequence: CASSLIMQGADTGELFF.

This chain links TRBV7-9 with TRBJ2-1; maybe TRBD1 (5 bases). This CDR3 is 16 amino acids long. V was clipped by 5 bases and J by 2 bases, with 16 bases between them. Germline CDR1 and CDR2: SEHNR and FQNEAQ (reference sequence). The CDR3 region has the DNA TGTGCCAGCAGCCCCGAAGCAGGGTTGCCCTACAATGAGCAGTTCTTC. It yields the protein CASSPEAGLPYNEQFF.

V is TRBV7-2 and J is TRBJ1-2; D uncertain. Germline V lookup: CDR1 SGHTA, CDR2 FQGNSA. Trimming took 1 base from V and 8 from J, leaving 17 bases between them. The CDR3 covers 15 residues. CDR3 protein: CASSLVGGNLRGYTF. The CDR3 coding sequence is TGTGCCAGCAGCTTAGTCGGAGGGAACCTTCGCGGCTACACCTTC.

The V and J genes are TRBV19 and TRBJ1-2; TRBD1 agrees at 10 bases. Germline V gene data show CDR1 as LNHDA and CDR2 as SQIVND (reference sequence). This CDR3 contains 20 residues. V dropped 3 bases and J dropped 8; count of bases not matched to a gene: 24. CDR3 coding DNA: TGTGCCAGTAGTATTAGCGCCGAGGGACAGGGGTTTTTTTCCGTACGCGGCTACACCTTC. This codes for CASSISAEGQGFFSVRGYTF.